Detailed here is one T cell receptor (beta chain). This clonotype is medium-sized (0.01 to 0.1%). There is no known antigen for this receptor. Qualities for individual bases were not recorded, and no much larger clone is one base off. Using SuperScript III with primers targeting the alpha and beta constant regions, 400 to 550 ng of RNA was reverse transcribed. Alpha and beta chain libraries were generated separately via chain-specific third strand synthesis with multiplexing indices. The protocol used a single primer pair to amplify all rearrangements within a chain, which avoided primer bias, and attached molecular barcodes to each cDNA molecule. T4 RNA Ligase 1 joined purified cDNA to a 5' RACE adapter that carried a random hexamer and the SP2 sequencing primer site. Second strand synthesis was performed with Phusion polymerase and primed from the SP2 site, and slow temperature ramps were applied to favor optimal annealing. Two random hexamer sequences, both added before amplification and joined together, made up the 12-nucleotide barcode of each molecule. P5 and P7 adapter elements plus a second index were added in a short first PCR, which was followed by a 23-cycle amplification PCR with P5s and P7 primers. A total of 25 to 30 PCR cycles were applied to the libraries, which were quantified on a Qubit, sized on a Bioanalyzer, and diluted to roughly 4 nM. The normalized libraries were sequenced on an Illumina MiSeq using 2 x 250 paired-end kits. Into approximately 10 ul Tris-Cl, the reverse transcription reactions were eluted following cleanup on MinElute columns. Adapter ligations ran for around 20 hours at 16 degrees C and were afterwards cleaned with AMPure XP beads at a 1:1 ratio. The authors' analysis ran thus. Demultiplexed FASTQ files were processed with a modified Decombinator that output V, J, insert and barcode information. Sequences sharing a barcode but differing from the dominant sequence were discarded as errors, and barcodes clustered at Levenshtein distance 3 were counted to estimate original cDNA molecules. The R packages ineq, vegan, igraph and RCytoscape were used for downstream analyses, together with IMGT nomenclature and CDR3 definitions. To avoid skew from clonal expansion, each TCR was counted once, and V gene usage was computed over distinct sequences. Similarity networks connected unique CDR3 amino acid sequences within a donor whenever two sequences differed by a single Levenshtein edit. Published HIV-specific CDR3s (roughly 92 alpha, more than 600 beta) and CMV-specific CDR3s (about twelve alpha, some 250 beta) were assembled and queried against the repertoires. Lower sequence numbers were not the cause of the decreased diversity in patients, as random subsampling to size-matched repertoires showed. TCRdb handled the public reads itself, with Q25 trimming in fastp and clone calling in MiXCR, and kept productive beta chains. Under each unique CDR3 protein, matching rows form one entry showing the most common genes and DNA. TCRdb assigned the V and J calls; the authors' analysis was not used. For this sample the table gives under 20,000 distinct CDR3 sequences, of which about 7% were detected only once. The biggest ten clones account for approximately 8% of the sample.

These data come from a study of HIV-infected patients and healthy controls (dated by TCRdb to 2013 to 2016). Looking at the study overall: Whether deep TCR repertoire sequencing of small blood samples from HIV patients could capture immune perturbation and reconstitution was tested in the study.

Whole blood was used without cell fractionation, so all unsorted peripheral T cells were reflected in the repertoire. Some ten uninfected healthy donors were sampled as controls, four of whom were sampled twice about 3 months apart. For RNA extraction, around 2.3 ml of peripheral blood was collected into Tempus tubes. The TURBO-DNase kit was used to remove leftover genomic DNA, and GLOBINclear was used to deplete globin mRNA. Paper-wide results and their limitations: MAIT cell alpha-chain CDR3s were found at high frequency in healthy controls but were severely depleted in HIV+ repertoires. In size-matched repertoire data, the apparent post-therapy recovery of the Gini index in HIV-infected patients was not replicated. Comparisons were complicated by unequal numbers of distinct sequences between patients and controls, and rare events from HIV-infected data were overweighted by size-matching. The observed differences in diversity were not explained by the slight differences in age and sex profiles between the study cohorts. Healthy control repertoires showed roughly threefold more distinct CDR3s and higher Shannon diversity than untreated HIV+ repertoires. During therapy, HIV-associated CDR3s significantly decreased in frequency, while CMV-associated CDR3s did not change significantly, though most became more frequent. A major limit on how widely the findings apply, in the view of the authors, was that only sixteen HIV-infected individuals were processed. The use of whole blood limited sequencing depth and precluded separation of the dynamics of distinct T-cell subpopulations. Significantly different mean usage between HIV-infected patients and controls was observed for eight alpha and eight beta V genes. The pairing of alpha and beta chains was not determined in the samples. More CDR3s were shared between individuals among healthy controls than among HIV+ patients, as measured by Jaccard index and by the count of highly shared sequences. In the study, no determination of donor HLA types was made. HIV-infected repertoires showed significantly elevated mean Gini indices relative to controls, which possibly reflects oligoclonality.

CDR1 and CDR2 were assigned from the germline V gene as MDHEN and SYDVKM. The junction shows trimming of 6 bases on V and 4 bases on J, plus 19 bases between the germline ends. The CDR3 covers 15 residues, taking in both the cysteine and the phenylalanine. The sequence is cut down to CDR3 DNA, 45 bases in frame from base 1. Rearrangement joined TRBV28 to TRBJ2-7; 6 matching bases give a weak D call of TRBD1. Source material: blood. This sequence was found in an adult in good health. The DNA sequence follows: TGTGCCAGCAGACGGGGCGCTGGACAGTTGTACGAGCAGTACTTC. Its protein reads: CASRRGAGQLYEQYF.